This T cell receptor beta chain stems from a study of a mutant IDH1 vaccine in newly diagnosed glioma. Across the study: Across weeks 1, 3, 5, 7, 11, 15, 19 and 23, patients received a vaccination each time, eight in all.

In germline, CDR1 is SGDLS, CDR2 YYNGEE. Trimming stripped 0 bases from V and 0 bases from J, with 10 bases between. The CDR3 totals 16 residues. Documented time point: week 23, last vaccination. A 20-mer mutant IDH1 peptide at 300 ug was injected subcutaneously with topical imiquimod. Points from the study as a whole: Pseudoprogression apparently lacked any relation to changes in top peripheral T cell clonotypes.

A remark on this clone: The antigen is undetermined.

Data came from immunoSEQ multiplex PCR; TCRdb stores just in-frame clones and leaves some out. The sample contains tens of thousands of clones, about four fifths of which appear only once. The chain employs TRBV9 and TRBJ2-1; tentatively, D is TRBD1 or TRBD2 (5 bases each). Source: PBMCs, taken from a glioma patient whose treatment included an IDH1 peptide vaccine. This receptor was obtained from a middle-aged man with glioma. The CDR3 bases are TGTGCCAGCAGCGTAGCTGAGGGGCGCTCCTACAATGAGCAGTTCTTC. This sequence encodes CASSVAEGRSYNEQFF.